This TCR beta chain originates from a study of blood T cell repertoires in COVID-19. At the level of the study: The analysed material was cDNA or gDNA that came from T cells, B-cell-depleted T cells, or PBMCs.

The data were produced by immunoSEQ multiplex PCR, yet TCRdb's version contains in-frame clones alone and is incomplete. The data contain roughly 140,000 clones, 80% to 90% of them singletons. Germline CDR1 and CDR2: MNHEY and SVGEGT. The V end lost 2 bases, the J end lost 6 bases, and 16 bases lay between the germline ends. The CDR3 sequence is 15 residues long. This receptor was obtained from a middle-aged woman with acute or convalescent COVID-19. The chain recombines TRBV6-2 or TRBV6-3 with TRBJ1-2; possibly TRBD1 for D (5 bases). Sequencing was performed on peripheral blood. CDR3 DNA: TGTGCCAGCAGTTACGGGCCAGGGATCTTGGATGGCTACACCTTC. This sequence encodes CASSYGPGILDGYTF.